The 20 T cell receptor beta chains below all came from one sample that was sequenced in a study of cytomegalovirus exposure and HLA in healthy donors. The PCR employed 60 Vbeta primers together with 13 Jbeta primers. Repertoires were generated with immunoSEQ multiplex PCR, while TCRdb's copy carries only in-frame clones and drops some. The sample includes roughly 140,000 clones, about three quarters of them seen just once. Sequencing was done on a sample of PBMCs. These receptor sequences come from a male donor in good health and CMV-seronegative.

The chain is built from TRBV18 and TRBJ1-1; tentative D call: TRBD1 (5 bases). CDR3 length: 15 amino acids. The V end lost 3 bases, the J end lost 1 base, and 12 bases lay between the germline ends. The V gene's germline CDR1 is KGHSH and CDR2 LQKENI. CDR3 amino acids: CASSPPNQGNTEAFF. The CDR3 DNA reads as TGTGCCAGCTCACCGCCCAACCAGGGGAACACTGAAGCTTTCTTT.

This clone has a handful of counts. The CDR3 coding sequence is TGTGCCAGCAGCTTAGGGACGGACATAAGCCGCGATGGCTACACCTTC. Translating it yields CASSLGTDISRDGYTF. V is TRBV7-9 and J is TRBJ1-2, with D possibly TRBD1 on 5 matching bases. Per the germline V gene, CDR1 is SEHNR and CDR2 is FQNEAQ (reference sequence). V was pared by 1 base and J by 6 bases, with 18 bases between. This CDR3 is built from 16 residues.

The chain joins TRBV15 to TRBJ2-2; the D gene is possibly TRBD1 (5 bases). The germline CDR1 and CDR2 sequences are LNHNV and YYDKDF (reference sequence). Trimming pared 3 bases from V and 1 base from J, leaving 6 bases between. The CDR3 is 14 amino acids. The CDR3: CATSRDKNTGELFF. The CDR3 coding sequence is TGTGCCACCAGCAGGGACAAGAACACCGGGGAGCTGTTTTTT.

V gene TRBV5-4 combines with J gene TRBJ1-2; TRBD1 matches 8 bases. CDR3 length: 17 amino acids. V lost 0 bases to trimming and J lost 3 bases; unmatched junction nucleotides: 10. From germline, CDR1 is SGHNT and CDR2 YYREEE (reference sequence). CDR3 nucleotides: TGTGCCAGCAGCTTGGGCCAGGGGGCGGTCGGAGACTATGGCTACACCTTC. Translation gives CASSLGQGAVGDYGYTF.

The chain combines TRBV29-1 with TRBJ2-5, with TRBD1 matching over 10 bases. The J call is doubtful: the DNA matches TRBJ2-7 better. CDR1 is SQVTM and CDR2 is ANQGSEA in the germline V gene. The CDR3 has 14 amino acids. For the CDR3, the DNA is TGCAGCGTTGAAGATTTGGACAGGGGGTACGAGCAGTACTTC. Translating gives CSVEDLDRGYEQYF.

The rearrangement uses TRBV9 and TRBJ1-2; 9 bases agree with TRBD1. Germline CDR1 is SGDLS and CDR2 is YYNGEE. The CDR3 has 17 residues. J lost 5 bases, V lost 3 bases, and 14 bases had no gene match. Here the CDR3 reads CASSAFRGGTGKYGYTF. CDR3 coding DNA: TGTGCCAGCAGCGCTTTCAGAGGGGGGACAGGGAAATATGGCTACACCTTC.

The rearrangement joins TRBV27 to TRBJ2-5; 9 bases are shared with TRBD1. The J call could be wrong; TRBJ2-7 is a better fit for the DNA end. CDR3 length: 17 amino acids. The germline gives CDR1 MNHEY, CDR2 SMNVEV (reference sequence). This CDR3 reads CASSLHPGTGSTYEQYF. DNA for the CDR3: TGTGCCAGCAGCCTTCACCCCGGGACAGGGAGCACCTACGAGCAGTACTTC.

V and J are TRBV11-2 and TRBJ2-1, with TRBD1 matching 8 bases. J was trimmed by 6 bases and V by 6 bases; bases with no gene match: 10. Germline V gene lookup returns CDR1 SGHAT and CDR2 FQNNGV. The CDR3 contains 15 residues. The CDR3 DNA is TGTGCCAGCAGGCCCCCGGGACAGGCGTCCAATGAGCAGTTCTTC. It specifies CASRPPGQASNEQFF.

V gene TRBV12-5 combines with J gene TRBJ2-3; D is unclear. The CDR3 has 14 amino acids. V lost 4 bases, J lost 2 bases, and 10 bases lay in between. Germline values: CDR1 LGHNT, CDR2 FRNRAP. CDR3 DNA: TGTGCTAGTGGTTCTAGAGGTCACACAGATACGCAGTATTTT. Translating gives CASGSRGHTDTQYF. The full variable domain, completed using reference TRBV12-5 and TRBJ2-3, is DARVTQTPRHKVTEMGQEVTMRCQPILGHNTVFWYRQTMMQGLELLAYFRNRAPLDDSGMPKDRFSAEMPDATLATLKIQPSEPRDSAVYFCASGSRGHTDTQYFGPGTRLTVL.

The chain uses TRBV21-1 and TRBJ2-7; TRBD2, as called in the table, went unchecked against the DNA. TRBV21-1 is a known pseudogene. This CDR3 is built from 15 residues. The CDR3: CASGLPSGSDYEQYF. CDR3 DNA: TGTGCCAGCGGCCTACCTAGCGGGAGTGACTACGAGCAGTACTTC.

This clone was found a few times. The chain couples TRBV4-1 to TRBJ2-7; 9 bases align to TRBD1. With 3 bases clipped from V and 0 bases from J, the junction kept 6 bases outside the gene matches. Germline V CDR1 and CDR2: MGHRA, YSYEKL. This CDR3 region has 16 residues. The CDR3 DNA reads TGCGCCAGCAGCCAGTTCAACAGGGGGCTCTCCTACGAGCAGTACTTC. It translates to CASSQFNRGLSYEQYF.

This chain uses TRBV7-2 with TRBJ2-3; tentatively, D is TRBD2 (6 bases). CDR3 length equals 15 residues. Germline V CDR1 and CDR2: SGHTA, FQGNSA. The ends were cut back, 3 bases at V and 2 bases at J, with 12 bases in the middle. Here the CDR3 DNA reads TGTGCCAGCAGCTTCAGCGGGTCCCTCACAGATACGCAGTATTTT. It encodes CASSFSGSLTDTQYF.

This clone has just one count. V and J are TRBV5-1 and TRBJ1-1, with TRBD1 as a possible D gene (6 bases). The CDR3 spans 14 residues. Germline-derived CDR1 and CDR2 are SGHRS and YFSETQ. V shed 0 bases and J shed 2 bases, with 8 bases lying between them. The CDR3: CASSLDRANTEAFF. DNA for the CDR3: TGCGCCAGCAGCTTGGACAGGGCAAACACTGAAGCTTTCTTT.

V gene TRBV7-3 combines with J gene TRBJ2-2, with 10 bases aligning to TRBD1. CDR1 is SGHTA and CDR2 is FQGTGA in the germline V gene. After removal of 6 bases from V and 4 bases from J, the junction contained 5 bases not matched to a gene. This CDR3 comprises 15 residues. The CDR3, as DNA: TGTGCCAGCAGGTCCGGGACAGGGGCCACCGGGGAGCTGTTTTTT. Protein product: CASRSGTGATGELFF.

This rearrangement joins TRBV6-5 to TRBJ1-2; 7 bases match TRBD1. The CDR3 loop spans 15 amino acids. Per germline, CDR1 MNHEY and CDR2 SVGAGI. After removal of 6 bases from V and 4 bases from J, the junction contained 11 bases not matched to a gene. This CDR3 is CASSSGQARGYGYTF. In DNA form, the CDR3 reads TGTGCCAGCAGCTCTGGACAGGCCCGCGGCTATGGCTACACCTTC.

The chain recombines TRBV30 with TRBJ2-5; 10 nucleotides match TRBD1. The CDR3 extends over 13 amino acids. Germline CDR1 reads GTSNPN; CDR2 reads SVGIG (reference sequence). With 8 bases clipped from V and 5 bases from J, the junction kept 8 bases outside the gene matches. In nucleotides, the CDR3 is TGTGCCGGGACAGGGGACGATTTCGAGACCCAGTACTTC. Translation: CAGTGDDFETQYF.

This chain links TRBV19 with TRBJ1-2, with 7 bases identical to TRBD1. Germline assignment: CDR1 LNHDA and CDR2 SQIVND (reference sequence). V was pared by 3 bases and J by 5 bases, with 9 bases of the junction left unmatched. CDR3 length: 15 amino acids. DNA for the CDR3: TGTGCCAGTAGTATTTCGGGGACAGCCGTATATGGCTACACCTTC. This encodes CASSISGTAVYGYTF.

The chain is built from TRBV4-3 and TRBJ2-7; maybe TRBD2 (6 bases). Germline CDR1 LGHNA, CDR2 YSLEER. The CDR3 is 17 residues long. V was trimmed by 1 base and J by 2 bases, leaving 18 bases between them. Here the CDR3 reads CASSQGVGGLGTYEQYF. CDR3 sequence (DNA): TGCGCCAGCAGCCAAGGGGTGGGAGGACTCGGAACCTACGAGCAGTACTTC.

The V and J genes are TRBV27 and TRBJ1-1; TRBD1 matches 9 bases. The CDR3 consists of 15 residues. The V gene end was trimmed by 4 bases and the J gene end by 0 bases; junction bases not matched to a gene: 3. Germline CDR1 MNHEY, CDR2 SMNVEV (reference sequence). The CDR3 reads CASSSGQGMNTEAFF. The CDR3 nucleotides read TGTGCCAGCAGTTCGGGACAGGGAATGAACACTGAAGCTTTCTTT.

The V call is TRBV6-4, the J call TRBJ1-2, with 7 bases fitting TRBD1. This CDR3 comprises 15 residues. In germline, CDR1 is MRHNA, CDR2 SNTAGT. J gave up 4 bases and V 3 bases, and 8 bases lay outside the gene matches. CDR3 bases: TGTGCCAGCAGTGAACAACAGGGGATTGGCTATGGCTACACCTTC. It specifies CASSEQQGIGYGYTF.